The 32 T cell receptor beta chains presented below share a single source sample, sequenced in a study of T cell responses to AZD1222 COVID-19 vaccine. This table comes from immunoSEQ multiplex PCR, and its TCRdb copy is limited to in-frame clones, with some not included. The sample includes approximately 120,000 clones, roughly nine tenths of them seen just once. Sequenced material: peripheral blood, taken on day 0 of AZD1222 vaccination. These receptors all stem from an adult in good health.

The chain joins TRBV19 to TRBJ1-2; D remains unclear. The CDR3 has 16 amino acids. The V and J ends lost 9 bases and 0 bases respectively, with 20 bases between them. Germline lookup yields CDR1 LNHDA and CDR2 SQIVND (reference sequence). The CDR3 spells CASAGVGGRPNYGYTF. In nucleotides, the CDR3 is TGTGCCAGCGCTGGGGTGGGAGGAAGACCTAACTATGGCTACACCTTC.

The gene calls are TRBV20-1 and TRBJ2-1; 7 bases are a match to TRBD1. The CDR3 is 11 amino acids. The trim removed 3 bases at V and 9 bases at J, leaving 2 bases unmatched. Germline values: CDR1 DFQATT, CDR2 SNEGSKA (reference sequence). CDR3 protein: CSASRGTEQFF. In DNA, the CDR3 is TGCAGTGCTAGCAGGGGGACTGAGCAGTTCTTC.

This sequence joins TRBV3-1 (or the pseudogene TRBV3-2) and TRBJ2-1; D tentatively fits TRBD1 or TRBD2 (5 bases each). V was trimmed by 5 bases and J by 9 bases, leaving 17 bases between them. The CDR3 is made up of 14 amino acids. The germline CDR1 and CDR2 sequences are LGHDT and YNNKEL (reference sequence). This CDR3 is CASSSGTHDGEQFF. The DNA of the CDR3 is TGTGCCAGCAGCTCCGGGACCCATGATGGTGAGCAGTTCTTC.

The rearrangement links TRBV3-1 (or the pseudogene TRBV3-2) to TRBJ2-3, with D possibly called TRBD1 or TRBD2 (5 bases each). V gave up 1 base and J gave up 11 bases, with 16 bases separating them. The CDR3 is made up of 14 amino acids. Germline V CDR1 and CDR2: LGHDT, YNNKEL (reference sequence). CDR3 region: CASSQAGTGHMQYF. The CDR3 nucleotides are TGTGCCAGCAGCCAAGCGGGAACAGGTCATATGCAGTATTTT.

The J gene is TRBJ2-7, the V gene TRBV9; a possible D gene is TRBD1 (6 bases). V dropped 4 bases and J dropped 3 bases, with 14 bases sitting between them. Germline V CDR1 and CDR2: SGDLS, YYNGEE. The CDR3 is made up of 14 amino acids. Here the CDR3 reads CASSPRQDHYEQYF. As DNA, the CDR3 is TGTGCCAGCAGCCCCCGACAGGATCACTACGAGCAGTACTTC.

The V call is TRBV7-8, the J call TRBJ2-2, with 7 bases aligning to TRBD1. V was clipped by 5 bases and J by 6 bases; unmatched bases: 12. CDR3 length: 16 amino acids. CDR1 is SGHVS and CDR2 is FQNEAQ in the germline V gene. The CDR3 DNA reads as TGTGCCAGCAGCCTGGATCAGGGGGAATCCCCCGGGGAGCTGTTTTTT. Amino acid sequence: CASSLDQGESPGELFF.

The chain couples TRBV7-9 to TRBJ1-3; D may be TRBD1 (5 bases). Between the trimmed V and J ends, which lost 1 base and 0 bases, there was a span of 10 bases. There are 16 residues in the CDR3. Germline-derived CDR1 and CDR2 are SEHNR and FQNEAQ (reference sequence). CDR3 coding DNA: TGTGCCAGCAGCTTAGGAGCCGACAGCTCTGGAAACACCATATATTTT. Translated, it gives CASSLGADSSGNTIYF. The full variable domain, rest sourced from reference TRBV7-9 and TRBJ1-3, is DTGVSQNPRHKITKRGQNVTFRCDPISEHNRLYWYRQTLGQGPEFLTYFQNEAQLEKSRLLSDRFSAERPKGSFSTLEIQRTEQGDSAMYLCASSLGADSSGNTIYFGEGSWLTVV.

This clone was seen a handful of times. The chain links TRBV27 to TRBJ1-1; TRBD1 might be the D (5 bases). Germline V CDR1 and CDR2: MNHEY, SMNVEV (reference sequence). Between the trimmed V and J ends, which lost 4 bases and 2 bases, there was a span of 8 bases. The length of the CDR3 is 13 residues. CDR3 nucleotide sequence: TGTGCCAGCAGTTCCAGGGAAAACACTGAAGCTTTCTTT. This translates into CASSSRENTEAFF.

The V and J genes are TRBV5-4 and TRBJ1-4; TRBD1 agrees at 9 bases. The CDR3 runs 15 residues. V lost 3 bases, J lost 8 bases, and 8 bases stayed unmatched. CDR1 SGHNT and CDR2 YYREEE come from the germline V gene (reference sequence). The CDR3 region has the DNA TGTGCCAGCAGCTCAGGACAGGGGCCCCAGGAAAAACTGTTTTTT. Protein sequence: CASSSGQGPQEKLFF.

This chain links TRBV6-5 with TRBJ2-3; tentative D call: TRBD1 (6 bases). The CDR3 length is 14 residues. Trimming removed 6 bases at V and 1 base at J, with 11 bases between. Germline assignment: CDR1 MNHEY and CDR2 SVGAGI. CDR3 sequence (DNA): TGTGCCAGCAGAGGGGGATTCGGCACAGATACGCAGTATTTT. Protein product: CASRGGFGTDTQYF.

This chain links TRBV5-1 with TRBJ2-5; 8 positions match TRBD1. This CDR3 contains 14 residues. Trimming at V came to 1 base and at J to 5 bases, leaving 4 bases not matched to a gene. Germline V gene sequence: CDR1 SGHRS, CDR2 YFSETQ. For the CDR3, the DNA is TGCGCCAGCAGCTTGATGACAGGGGAGGAGACCCAGTACTTC. Protein sequence: CASSLMTGEETQYF.

The chain recombines TRBV10-2 with TRBJ2-7; 12 bases are a match to TRBD2. Per germline, CDR1 WSHSY and CDR2 SAAADI. The CDR3 sequence is 18 residues long. Trimming took 8 bases from V and 5 from J; bases not matched to a gene: 19. This CDR3 is CASSESLAGGPRSNEQYF. CDR3 in DNA: TGCGCCAGCTCCGAAAGTCTAGCGGGAGGGCCTAGGTCTAACGAGCAGTACTTC.

In regard to this clone: Within the sample, other DNA sequences also encode this same CDR3. The rearrangement uses TRBV27 and TRBJ2-7, with D unclear. The CDR3 is 13 residues long. V gave up 4 bases and J gave up 0 bases, with 7 bases separating them. CDR1 MNHEY and CDR2 SMNVEV come from the germline V gene (reference sequence). As DNA, the CDR3 is TGTGCCAGCAGTTCCCGGAGCTCCTACGAGCAGTACTTC. As protein: CASSSRSSYEQYF.

The table lists this clone with a few counts. V and J are TRBV4-2 and TRBJ1-1; TRBD1 agrees at 9 bases. Germline lookup yields CDR1 LGHNA and CDR2 YNFKEQ. The CDR3 sequence is 15 residues long. Trimming at V came to 1 base and at J to 5 bases, leaving 5 bases not matched to a gene. CDR3 bases: TGTGCCAGCAGCCAAGGGACAGGGGCGCCTACTGAAGCTTTCTTT. As protein: CASSQGTGAPTEAFF.

The V call is TRBV6-1, the J call TRBJ1-1, with no clear D. Trimming cost V 2 bases and J 3 bases, with 10 bases left between them. Germline V lookup: CDR1 MNHNS, CDR2 SASEGT. This CDR3 has 14 amino acids. CDR3 DNA sequence: TGTGCCAGCAGTGAACGACACGGGGACACTGAAGCTTTCTTT. It is translated as CASSERHGDTEAFF.

The V and J genes are TRBV7-2 and TRBJ2-7; possibly TRBD1 for D (5 bases). V was trimmed by 2 bases and J by 2 bases, leaving 13 bases between them. Germline assignment: CDR1 SGHTA and CDR2 FQGNSA. This CDR3 has 15 residues. DNA for the CDR3: TGTGCCAGCAGCTTAACGACAGCCGATACCTACGAGCAGTACTTC. It translates to CASSLTTADTYEQYF.

This chain links TRBV6-2 or TRBV6-3 with TRBJ1-1; D is unresolved. Germline-derived CDR1 and CDR2 are MNHEY and SVGEGT. V was trimmed by 3 bases and J by 3 bases, leaving 8 bases between them. CDR3 size: 13 residues. The CDR3 spells CASSYRADTEAFF. In nucleotides, the CDR3 is TGTGCCAGCAGTTATAGGGCGGACACTGAAGCTTTCTTT.

The chain has TRBV28 and TRBJ1-5; tentatively, D is TRBD1 (5 bases). V lost 5 bases, J lost 2 bases, and 13 bases lay in between. CDR3 size: 15 residues. Germline V CDR1 and CDR2: MDHEN, SYDVKM. CDR3 residues: CASSRGVEGNQPQHF. In nucleotides, the CDR3 is TGTGCCAGCAGTCGGGGCGTTGAGGGCAATCAGCCCCAGCATTTT.

The J gene is TRBJ2-7, the V gene TRBV28, with D perhaps matching TRBD2 (5 bases). Trimming took off 3 bases at V and 3 bases at J, with 12 bases between the two ends. The CDR3 length is 14 residues. The V gene's germline CDR1 is MDHEN and CDR2 SYDVKM. The CDR3 DNA is TGTGCCAGCAGTTTGGCGGGTTCCCTCTACGAGCAGTACTTC. This sequence encodes CASSLAGSLYEQYF.

V and J are TRBV27 and TRBJ2-1; the D gene is possibly TRBD2 (6 bases). The CDR3 runs to 14 residues. Trimming cost V 5 bases and J 4 bases, with 12 bases left between them. Per germline, CDR1 MNHEY and CDR2 SMNVEV (reference sequence). The CDR3 bases are TGTGCCAGCAGTCGGGAGCTCCCTTACAATGAGCAGTTCTTC. Protein sequence: CASSRELPYNEQFF.

The chain links TRBV12-3 or TRBV12-4 to TRBJ1-2; D may be TRBD1 (6 bases). Trimming left V 3 bases short and J 8 bases short, with 10 bases between. The CDR3 has 12 residues. CDR3 DNA sequence: TGTGCCAGCAGTTTCGGGGGCCTGGGCTACACCTTC. Translated, it gives CASSFGGLGYTF.

The chain couples TRBV24-1 to TRBJ2-2, with D possibly being TRBD1 (5 bases). CDR1 KGHDR and CDR2 SFDVKD come from the germline V gene. The CDR3 length is 15 residues. Trimming pared 3 bases from V and 6 bases from J, leaving 13 bases between. CDR3 in amino acids: CATSDGDTGAGELFF. The CDR3 bases are TGTGCCACCAGTGATGGCGATACAGGCGCCGGGGAGCTGTTTTTT.

The rearrangement links TRBV7-3 to TRBJ2-2; no reliable D call. Germline CDR1 reads SGHTA; CDR2 reads FQGTGA. This CDR3 has 14 amino acids. V was pared by 7 bases and J by 5 bases, with 14 bases between. The CDR3, as DNA: TGTGCCAGCACCCCCGGTTTGGGGACCGGGGAGCTGTTTTTT. Its translation: CASTPGLGTGELFF.

The chain uses TRBV29-1 and TRBJ2-7; D unresolved. V was shortened by 5 bases and J by 7 bases, with 15 bases between the two germline ends. Looked up from germline, CDR1 is SQVTM and CDR2 is ANQGSEA. This CDR3 has 12 amino acids. CDR3 protein: CSVNRGPREQYF. In DNA form, the CDR3 reads TGCAGCGTTAACCGCGGACCTCGGGAGCAGTACTTC.

Turning to this clone: Different DNA sequences within this sample yield the same CDR3. The chain couples TRBV5-6 to TRBJ2-3, with D uncertain. V lost 0 bases to trimming and J lost 0 bases, with 8 bases between them. The CDR3 sequence is 15 residues long. The V gene's germline CDR1 is SGHDT and CDR2 YYEEEE. In DNA, the CDR3 is TGTGCCAGCAGCTTGGGGCCATCAAGCACAGATACGCAGTATTTT. Its translation is CASSLGPSSTDTQYF. The full variable domain, with the rest looked up from reference TRBV5-6 and TRBJ2-3, is DAGVTQSPTHLIKTRGQQVTLRCSPKSGHDTVSWYQQALGQGPQFIFQYYEEEERQRGNFPDRFSGHQFPNYSSELNVNALLLGDSALYLCASSLGPSSTDTQYFGPGTRLTVL.

The chain is built from TRBV6-2 or TRBV6-3 and TRBJ2-2; D may be TRBD1 or TRBD2 (5 bases each). V dropped 4 bases and J dropped 3 bases, with 15 bases sitting between them. This CDR3 is built from 16 residues. Germline V gene data show CDR1 as MNHEY and CDR2 as SVGEGT. The CDR3, as DNA: TGTGCCAGCAGTTCCGCCGGGGCCGAGGACACCGGGGAGCTGTTTTTT. Encoded protein: CASSSAGAEDTGELFF.

This rearrangement joins TRBV6-5 to TRBJ2-4, with D hard to call. This CDR3 contains 14 residues. V lost 6 bases and J 1 base, leaving 10 bases between the germline ends. Germline loops: CDR1 MNHEY, CDR2 SVGAGI. The CDR3 protein is CASSRLGAKNIQYF. The CDR3 bases are TGTGCCAGCAGCCGCCTGGGGGCCAAAAACATTCAGTACTTC.

V usage is TRBV5-1 and J usage is TRBJ1-1; the match to TRBD1 covers 8 bases. This CDR3 has 12 residues. Germline CDR1 and CDR2: SGHRS and YFSETQ. V shed 5 bases and J 7 bases; nucleotides not matched to a gene: 4. The chain's CDR3 is CASSYGQGEAFF. CDR3 bases: TGCGCCAGCAGTTATGGACAGGGTGAAGCTTTCTTT.

The rearrangement joins TRBV6-1 to TRBJ1-1, with D tentatively TRBD1 (5 bases). Trimming took off 2 bases at V and 5 bases at J, with 12 bases between the two ends. The CDR3 is 14 residues long. Germline V gene lookup returns CDR1 MNHNS and CDR2 SASEGT. The CDR3 loop is CASSEWRGRTEAFF. The CDR3 bases are TGTGCCAGCAGTGAATGGCGGGGGAGAACTGAAGCTTTCTTT.

The chain combines TRBV7-9 with TRBJ2-1; no clear D. Trimming removed 3 bases at V and 5 bases at J, with 8 bases between. The CDR3 is 13 residues long. From germline, CDR1 is SEHNR and CDR2 FQNEAQ (reference sequence). The CDR3 bases are TGTGCCAGCAGCTTTAGTCTGAACAATGAGCAGTTCTTC. Its translation is CASSFSLNNEQFF. The full variable domain, rest sourced from reference TRBV7-9 and TRBJ2-1, is DTGVSQNPRHKITKRGQNVTFRCDPISEHNRLYWYRQTLGQGPEFLTYFQNEAQLEKSRLLSDRFSAERPKGSFSTLEIQRTEQGDSAMYLCASSFSLNNEQFFGPGTRLTVL.

The V call is TRBV5-6, the J call TRBJ1-4, with 7 positions matching TRBD1. The CDR3 has 14 amino acids. V lost 4 bases to trimming and J lost 8 bases; unmatched junction nucleotides: 8. Per the germline V gene, CDR1 is SGHDT and CDR2 is YYEEEE. CDR3 region: CASSTRDSWEKLFF. CDR3 nucleotides: TGTGCCAGCAGCACGCGGGACAGTTGGGAAAAACTGTTTTTT.

This rearrangement joins TRBV28 to TRBJ1-3, with D uncertain. The V end lost 2 bases, the J end lost 0 bases, and 2 bases lay between the germline ends. Germline CDR1 is MDHEN and CDR2 is SYDVKM. CDR3 length: 13 amino acids. In DNA form, the CDR3 reads TGTGCCAGCAGTTTAGTCTCTGGAAACACCATATATTTT. Its translation is CASSLVSGNTIYF.